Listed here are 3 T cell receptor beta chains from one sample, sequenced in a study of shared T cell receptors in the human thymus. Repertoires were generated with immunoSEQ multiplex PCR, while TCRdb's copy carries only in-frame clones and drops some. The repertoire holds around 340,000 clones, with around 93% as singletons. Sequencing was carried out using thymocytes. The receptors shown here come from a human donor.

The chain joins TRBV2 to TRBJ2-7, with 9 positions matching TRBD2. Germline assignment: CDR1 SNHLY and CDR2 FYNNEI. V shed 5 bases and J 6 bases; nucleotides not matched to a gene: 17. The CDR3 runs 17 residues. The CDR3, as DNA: TGTGCCAGCAGTTTTCCCCGGATGGTAGCGGGAGTCGGCGAGCAGTACTTC. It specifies CASSFPRMVAGVGEQYF. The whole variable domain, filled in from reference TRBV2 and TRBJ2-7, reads EPEVTQTPSHQVTQMGQEVILRCVPISNHLYFYWYRQILGQKVEFLVSFYNNEISEKSEIFDDQFSVERPDGSNFTLKIRSTKLEDSAMYFCASSFPRMVAGVGEQYFGPGTRLTVT.

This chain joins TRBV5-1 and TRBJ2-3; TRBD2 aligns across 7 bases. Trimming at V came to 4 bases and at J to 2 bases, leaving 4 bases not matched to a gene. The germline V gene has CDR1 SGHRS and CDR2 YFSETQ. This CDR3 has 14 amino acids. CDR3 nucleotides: TGCGCCAGCAGCACCGGACTAGACACAGATACGCAGTATTTT. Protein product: CASSTGLDTDTQYF.

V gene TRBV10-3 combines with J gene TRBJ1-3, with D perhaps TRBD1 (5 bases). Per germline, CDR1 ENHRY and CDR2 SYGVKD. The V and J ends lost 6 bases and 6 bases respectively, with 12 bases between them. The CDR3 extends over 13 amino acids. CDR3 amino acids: CAISMGLTNTIYF. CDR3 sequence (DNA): TGTGCCATCAGCATGGGACTTACAAACACCATATATTTT.